Reported below is one TCR beta chain. Its cognate antigen is unknown. V dropped 0 bases and J dropped 2 bases, with 12 bases sitting between them. CDR1 is SGHRS, CDR2 YFSETQ, per germline. This CDR3 comprises 15 residues. This entry comes from a study of cytomegalovirus exposure and HLA in healthy donors. Study information: Around 83% of around 400 genotyped donors fell in the Caucasian-associated ancestry cluster. Findings of the study overall: V- and J-gene trimming in TCR beta was tied to a missense DCLRE1C variant by an analysis performed later. One later analysis reportedly identified an Asian-associated ancestry cluster that showed fewer N-insertions than the roughly 720-donor mean.

Nominal health characterized the donors when sampled, though unrecorded immune exposures were likely. With 60 Vbeta and 13 Jbeta primers, the PCR was carried out. This table comes from immunoSEQ multiplex PCR, and its TCRdb copy is limited to in-frame clones, with some not included. The data hold about 60,000 clones, with 77% observed a single time. The receptor's source is a female donor in good health and CMV-seronegative. The sequenced sample consisted of PBMCs. V and J are TRBV5-1 and TRBJ2-7, with D perhaps TRBD2 (6 bases). The CDR3 DNA follows: TGCGCCAGCAGCTTGGTGTCAGGACTAACCTACGAGCAGTACTTC. Its translation is CASSLVSGLTYEQYF.